This T cell receptor (beta chain) was identified in a study of blood T cell repertoires in COVID-19. In the study overall: The origin of the acute and convalescent COVID-19 samples was the United States, Italy and Spain. PBMCs, B-cell-depleted T cells, or T cells provided the cDNA or gDNA that made up the material.

The CDR3 spans 15 residues. Germline-derived CDR1 and CDR2 are SGHRS and YFSETQ. V lost 5 bases and J 2 bases, leaving 13 bases between the germline ends. Authors' processing steps: For nucleated cells, counts were estimated from reference gene primer amplification. The method was immunoSEQ multiplex PCR; TCRdb's version includes in-frame clones alone and lacks a portion of them. The V and J calls and the clone size are those of that table, but D and trimming were determined from the DNA. The sample consists of about 160,000 clones, roughly 93% of them appearing once. What was sequenced was peripheral blood. This chain connects TRBV5-1 to TRBJ1-4; D unclear. This TCR derives from a man between 18 and 35 years old with acute or convalescent COVID-19. The CDR3 is CASRGRDATNEKLFF. The DNA of the CDR3 is TGCGCCAGCAGAGGGAGGGATGCGACTAATGAAAAACTGTTTTTT.